Below, one TCR beta chain is given with its context. This specimen comes from a study of beta chain features in type 1 diabetes. The CDR3 is made up of 14 amino acids. Trimming at V came to 5 bases and at J to 4 bases, leaving 6 bases not matched to a gene. The V gene's germline CDR1 is MNHNS and CDR2 SASEGT. Expressed TCRB transcripts were sequenced because the entire RNA isolate underwent reverse transcription. Profiled with immunoSEQ multiplex PCR; TCRdb holds only in-frame clones, not every one. The sample lists approximately 200,000 clones; 9.6% were seen once. Sequenced input: naive CD4+ T cells from blood. The receptor was isolated from a woman between 18 and 29 years old in good health. The chain carries TRBV6-1 and TRBJ1-1; 8 nucleotides align to TRBD1. This CDR3 reads CASSHTDRGTEAFF. CDR3 nucleotide sequence: TGTGCCAGCAGTCATACCGACAGGGGCACTGAAGCTTTCTTT.